The 14 T cell receptor beta chains in this list originate from one sample, sequenced in a study of Ad26.COV2.S vaccination and SARS-CoV-2 variants. Generated by immunoSEQ multiplex PCR, the TCRdb table keeps only in-frame clones and is missing some. The sample consists of over 450,000 clones, 80% to 90% of them appearing once. Treatment here: over 15 received Ad26.COV2.S at low or high dose, single or two shots; about 5 received placebo; per-sample allocation not given. Day 63 after the first vaccine or placebo injection was the time point for sampling. Specimen: peripheral blood, collected in a trial of Ad26.COV2.S vaccine versus placebo. The source is a person aged 18-60 years who received the Ad26.COV2.S COVID-19 vaccine or a placebo.

The rearrangement uses TRBV28 and TRBJ2-7; 8 nucleotides line up with TRBD1. CDR3 length: 14 amino acids. CDR1 and CDR2 from the germline V gene are MDHEN and SYDVKM. The V and J ends lost 2 bases and 6 bases, in that order; junction bases with no gene match: 6. The CDR3 loop reads CASSLADRVGEQYF. CDR3 nucleotide sequence: TGTGCCAGCAGTTTAGCGGACAGGGTTGGCGAGCAGTACTTC.

This chain connects TRBV9 to TRBJ2-3, with 11 bases that match TRBD1. Germline CDR1 is SGDLS and CDR2 is YYNGEE. After removal of 7 bases from V and 2 bases from J, the junction contained 6 bases not matched to a gene. The CDR3 covers 15 residues. As DNA, the CDR3 is TGTGCCAGCGCGGGGACAGGGGGAACCACAGATACGCAGTATTTT. This codes for CASAGTGGTTDTQYF.

Only a few counts were recorded for this clone. The rearrangement uses TRBV5-1 and TRBJ2-7, with 9 bases identical to TRBD1. Per germline, CDR1 SGHRS and CDR2 YFSETQ. The V segment lost 3 bases and the J segment 4 bases; nucleotides outside the gene matches: 11. The CDR3 has 16 residues. CDR3 loop: CASSWRLGQGSYEQYF. As DNA, the CDR3 is TGCGCCAGCAGCTGGAGGCTCGGACAGGGGTCGTACGAGCAGTACTTC.

This clone was recorded a few times. The chain joins TRBV6-6 to TRBJ1-5; D remains ambiguous. V lost 0 bases and J lost 1, with 4 bases in between. Per the germline V gene, CDR1 is MNHNY and CDR2 is SVGAGI (reference sequence). This CDR3 has 14 residues. In DNA, the CDR3 is TGTGCCAGCAGTTACTCAGGGAGCAATCAGCCCCAGCATTTT. Protein sequence: CASSYSGSNQPQHF.

CDR3 sequence reads: CASSLERGQFF. CDR3 in DNA: TGTGCCAGCAGCTTAGAACGGGGGCAGTTCTTC. V gene TRBV5-5 combines with J gene TRBJ2-1, with D possibly TRBD2 on 5 matching bases. The germline CDR1 and CDR2 sequences are SGHKS and YYEKEE (reference sequence). The CDR3 covers 11 residues. Trimming cost V 2 bases and J 12 bases, with 9 bases left between them.

This clone was counted a single time. The chain employs TRBV7-9 and TRBJ1-4, with TRBD1 matching over 10 bases. The length of the CDR3 is 15 residues. From germline, CDR1 is SEHNR and CDR2 FQNEAQ (reference sequence). V shed 5 bases, J shed 7 bases, and the junction held 7 bases outside the gene matches. The CDR3 region has the DNA TGTGCCAGCAGCGACCGACAGGGGGCGTCTGAAAAACTGTTTTTT. It is translated as CASSDRQGASEKLFF. The full variable domain, rest sourced from reference TRBV7-9 and TRBJ1-4, is DTGVSQNPRHKITKRGQNVTFRCDPISEHNRLYWYRQTLGQGPEFLTYFQNEAQLEKSRLLSDRFSAERPKGSFSTLEIQRTEQGDSAMYLCASSDRQGASEKLFFGSGTQLSVL.

The chain recombines TRBV3-1 (or the pseudogene TRBV3-2) with TRBJ1-6; TRBD1 agrees at 7 bases. The CDR3 has 14 residues. The germline gives CDR1 LGHDT, CDR2 YNNKEL (reference sequence). The ends lost 4 bases at V and 7 bases at J; junction bases unmatched: 4. This chain's CDR3 is CASSLGQVNSPLHF. The DNA for the CDR3 is TGTGCCAGCAGCCTCGGACAGGTAAATTCACCCCTCCACTTT.

The chain carries TRBV27 and TRBJ2-2, with a weak D call TRBD1 (6 bases). The length of the CDR3 is 15 residues. V was clipped by 3 bases and J by 8 bases, with 16 bases between them. Germline V gene sequence: CDR1 MNHEY, CDR2 SMNVEV (reference sequence). CDR3 residues: CASSFFGGHRGELFF. DNA of the CDR3: TGTGCCAGCAGTTTCTTTGGGGGCCACCGTGGGGAGCTGTTTTTT.

The chain uses TRBV29-1 and TRBJ2-3; 9 nucleotides agree with TRBD2. Germline V CDR1 and CDR2: SQVTM, ANQGSEA. CDR3 length equals 18 residues. After removal of 7 bases from V and 1 base from J, the junction contained 18 bases not matched to a gene. DNA for the CDR3: TGCAGCGGTATAATTTTGACTAGCGGAGGGTTGGGCACAGATACGCAGTATTTT. Translated, it gives CSGIILTSGGLGTDTQYF.

This rearrangement joins TRBV24-1 to TRBJ1-2, with unresolved D. There are 14 residues in the CDR3. Trimming took off 3 bases at V and 7 bases at J, with 14 bases between the two ends. Germline lookup yields CDR1 KGHDR and CDR2 SFDVKD. In nucleotides, the CDR3 is TGTGCCACCAGTGATAATGGGGTAATGCGTGGCTACACCTTC. It is translated as CATSDNGVMRGYTF.

This chain connects TRBV7-2 to TRBJ2-2; 8 bases are a match to TRBD1. Trimming at V came to 4 bases and at J to 0 bases, leaving 7 bases not matched to a gene. This CDR3 is built from 17 residues. Germline CDR1 reads SGHTA; CDR2 reads FQGNSA. The CDR3 sequence: CASSYFGGQANTGELFF. CDR3 bases: TGTGCCAGCAGCTATTTTGGGGGACAGGCGAACACCGGGGAGCTGTTTTTT.

The sample holds a few counts of this clone. The rearrangement joins TRBV9 to TRBJ1-4, with 9 positions matching TRBD1. With V trimmed by 7 bases and J by 8 bases, 15 bases remained unmatched. Germline V gives CDR1 SGDLS, CDR2 YYNGEE. The CDR3 has 16 residues. The CDR3 is CASRPNDGTGSEKLFF. Here the CDR3 DNA reads TGTGCCAGCCGCCCCAACGACGGGACAGGGTCGGAAAAACTGTTTTTT.

This chain links TRBV5-4 with TRBJ2-5; D could derive from TRBD1 or TRBD2 (5 bases each). With 5 bases removed from V and 4 bases from J, the gap between germline ends came to 15 bases. CDR1 and CDR2 from the germline V gene are SGHNT and YYREEE (reference sequence). CDR3 size: 14 residues. CDR3 loop: CASRGTQPGETQYF. The CDR3 bases are TGTGCCAGCAGGGGGACCCAACCTGGAGAGACCCAGTACTTC.

The J gene is TRBJ1-1, the V gene TRBV30; maybe TRBD1 (6 bases). The CDR3 extends over 15 amino acids. Germline loops: CDR1 GTSNPN, CDR2 SVGIG (reference sequence). The V end was cut by 3 bases, the J end by 7 bases, with 21 bases between. The CDR3: CAWRKGGGLGDEAFF. DNA for the CDR3: TGTGCCTGGAGGAAGGGGGGGGGTCTGGGGGATGAAGCTTTCTTT.